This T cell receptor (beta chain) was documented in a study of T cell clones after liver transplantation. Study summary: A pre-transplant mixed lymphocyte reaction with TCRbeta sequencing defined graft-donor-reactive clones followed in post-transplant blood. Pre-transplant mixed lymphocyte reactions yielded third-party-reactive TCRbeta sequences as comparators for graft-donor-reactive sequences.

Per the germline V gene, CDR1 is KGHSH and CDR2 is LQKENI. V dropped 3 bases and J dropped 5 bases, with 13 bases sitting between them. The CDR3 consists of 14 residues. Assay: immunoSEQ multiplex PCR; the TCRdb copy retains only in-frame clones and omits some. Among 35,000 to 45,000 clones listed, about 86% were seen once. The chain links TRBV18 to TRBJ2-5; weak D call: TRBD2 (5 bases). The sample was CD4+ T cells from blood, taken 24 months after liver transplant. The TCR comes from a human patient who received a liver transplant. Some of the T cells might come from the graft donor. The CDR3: CASSPSGERETQYF. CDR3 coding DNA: TGTGCCAGCTCACCGTCCGGGGAAAGGGAGACCCAGTACTTC.